The T cell receptor beta chain under discussion was sequenced for a study of cytomegalovirus exposure and HLA in healthy donors. The PCR made use of 60 Vbeta and 13 Jbeta primers. Generated by immunoSEQ multiplex PCR, the TCRdb table keeps only in-frame clones and is missing some. The sample lists 150,000 to 200,000 clones; approximately 80% were seen once. Trimming cost V 3 bases and J 4 bases; bases outside gene matches: 11. CDR3 size: 17 residues. Germline CDR1 GTSNPN, CDR2 SVGIG (reference sequence). The chain joins TRBV30 to TRBJ2-3, with 12 positions matching TRBD2. The sample comprised PBMCs. This sequence was found in a woman in her late teens or twenties in good health and CMV-seronegative. The chain's CDR3 is CAWSIGLAGTGSDTQYF. CDR3 sequence (DNA): TGTGCCTGGAGCATCGGACTAGCGGGAACGGGGTCAGATACGCAGTATTTT.